This T cell receptor beta chain was profiled in a study of technical replicates of blood from a few donors. This table comes from immunoSEQ multiplex PCR, and its TCRdb copy is limited to in-frame clones, with some not included. The sample consists of 55,000 to 75,000 clones, 90% to 95% of them appearing once. Germline V gene data show CDR1 as LGHNA and CDR2 as YNFKEQ. The J segment lost 5 bases and the V segment lost 6 bases, leaving 13 bases of the junction unmatched. This CDR3 is built from 17 residues. This TCR came from a human donor in good health. Some clones in this sample may be carry-over from other donors' samples. The sequenced material came from PBMCs. The J gene is TRBJ1-2, the V gene TRBV4-2; 12 nucleotides line up with TRBD1. DNA of the CDR3: TGTGCCAGCAGTACCGGGACAGGGGGCGCACAGTGGTATGGCTACACCTTC. Its protein is CASSTGTGGAQWYGYTF.